Shown below are 9 T cell receptor beta chains from a single sample sequenced in a study of T cells after yellow fever vaccination. TCRdb itself ran the 5' RACE reads through MiXCR, one entry per CDR3 protein. Here the sample spans 450,000 to 550,000 distinct CDR3 sequences, less than 25% being singletons. Sequencing was performed on PBMCs, taken 20 to 25 days after the first yellow fever vaccination. These receptors all come from a man aged 18 to 29 who received the YFV17D yellow fever vaccine.

This clonotype was counted only a few times. V usage is TRBV12-3 or TRBV12-4 and J usage is TRBJ2-7; unclear D gene. Trimming left V 2 bases short and J 2 bases short, with 10 bases between. The CDR3 has 14 amino acids. CDR3: CASSLTGRPYEQYF. The DNA for the CDR3 is TGTGCCAGCAGTTTAACCGGCAGACCCTACGAGCAGTACTTC.

The sample holds many counts of this clonotype. The chain carries TRBV6-2 or TRBV6-3 and TRBJ2-1; D is unresolved. The CDR3 contains 13 residues. In germline, CDR1 is MNHEY, CDR2 SVGEGT. Trimming left V 0 bases short and J 3 bases short, with 3 bases between. The CDR3 DNA reads as TGTGCCAGCAGTTACTCGGGCTACAATGAGCAGTTCTTC. Its translation is CASSYSGYNEQFF.

This chain joins TRBV3-1 and TRBJ2-7; D gene ambiguous. CDR3 size: 15 residues. V lost 11 bases and J lost 2, with 22 bases in between. Looked up from germline, CDR1 is LGHDT and CDR2 is YNNKEL (reference sequence). CDR3 region: CACCRNSHTTYEQYF. The CDR3 DNA reads as TGTGCCTGCTGCCGGAACAGCCACACCACCTACGAGCAGTACTTC.

The genes are TRBV27 and TRBJ2-3; TRBD2 matches at 7 bases. This CDR3 is 15 amino acids long. The germline CDR1 and CDR2 sequences are MNHEY and SMNVEV (reference sequence). J was trimmed by 1 base and V by 7 bases; bases with no gene match: 8. DNA for the CDR3: TGTGCCAGCAACGAGGCGGCGGGGGGCACAGATACGCAGTATTTT. This encodes CASNEAAGGTDTQYF.

This clonotype has ten or more counts. J is TRBJ2-7 and V is TRBV29-1; no clear D gene. Trimming took 0 bases from V and 2 from J, leaving 11 bases between them. CDR3 size: 14 residues. Germline V CDR1 and CDR2: SQVTM, ANQGSEA. The CDR3 here is CSVEESAATYEQYF. The CDR3 DNA sequence: TGCAGCGTTGAAGAATCTGCTGCAACCTACGAGCAGTACTTC.

The sample holds a few counts of this clonotype. The chain carries TRBV29-1 and TRBJ2-1; D is uncertain. CDR3 length: 10 amino acids. The V and J ends lost 0 bases and 9 bases respectively, with 3 bases between them. The germline CDR1 and CDR2 sequences are SQVTM and ANQGSEA. The CDR3 here is CSVEDFEQFF. DNA for the CDR3: TGCAGCGTTGAAGATTTTGAGCAGTTCTTC.

The V call is TRBV7-2, the J call TRBJ2-7, with TRBD2 as a possible D gene (6 bases). Germline CDR1 and CDR2: SGHTA and FQGNSA. Between the trimmed V and J ends, which lost 1 base and 4 bases, there was a span of 11 bases. This CDR3 spans 14 amino acids. The chain's CDR3 is CASSLVRGLYEQYF. The CDR3 DNA reads as TGTGCCAGCAGCTTAGTAAGGGGACTGTACGAGCAGTACTTC.

This clonotype has a count of ten or more. The chain couples TRBV3-1 to TRBJ1-2, with D unclear. This CDR3 is built from 12 residues. The germline CDR1 and CDR2 sequences are LGHDT and YNNKEL (reference sequence). With 3 bases removed from V and 9 bases from J, the gap between germline ends came to 11 bases. The CDR3 DNA reads TGTGCCAGCAGCCAGGCCACCCAAAGCTACACCTTC. Protein sequence: CASSQATQSYTF.

This clonotype was seen repeatedly, ten times or more. J is TRBJ1-1 and V is TRBV5-1; TRBD1 might be the D (5 bases). This CDR3 contains 14 residues. Looked up from germline, CDR1 is SGHRS and CDR2 is YFSETQ. Trimming removed 0 bases from V and 0 bases from J, with 6 bases in between. The CDR3 DNA reads as TGCGCCAGCAGCTTGGACAGGATGAACACTGAAGCTTTCTTT. It yields the protein CASSLDRMNTEAFF.